This TCR beta chain is drawn from a study of blood T cell repertoires in COVID-19. About the study: Acute and convalescent COVID-19 samples came from the United States, Italy and Spain.

Original processing notes: Reference gene primers were amplified, and this amplification served to estimate nucleated cell counts. Generated by immunoSEQ multiplex PCR, the TCRdb table keeps only in-frame clones and is missing some. D and trimming were read from the DNA, whereas the V and J calls and clone size are those reported in that table. The top ten clones hold 0.85% to 1.2% of a sample with 150,000 to 200,000 clones, around 84% of them seen once. The CDR3 runs to 13 residues. Comment on this clone: One junction end does not reproduce the germline sequence, and a read error may be involved.

The rearrangement joins TRBV12-3 or TRBV12-4 to TRBJ1-4, with 11 nucleotides matching TRBD1. Sample: peripheral blood. The sequence derives from a man aged 35 to 55 with acute or convalescent COVID-19. For the CDR3, the DNA is TGTGCCAGCAGTTTAGATGCTTCGGGACAGGGGGTTTTT. This codes for CASSLDASGQGVF.